This T cell receptor beta chain appears in the sequencing data of a study of T cell responses to AZD1222 COVID-19 vaccine. Study-level points and caveats: Every sample of the repertoires postdated the peak T cell response. Spike-specific TCR breadth rose after two AZD1222 doses, and depth rose as well. The donors showed a predominance of white British ancestry and of females, with possible underestimation of clonal diversity. Along spike, vaccine-associated CD4 TCRs were found throughout, with dominance at 160-218 and 743-854.

Worth noting for this clone: What it binds is not known.

TCRdb's table, derived via immunoSEQ multiplex PCR, lists solely in-frame clones and lacks some. The sample includes roughly 50,000 clones, roughly 90% of them seen just once. V trimming: 0 bases; J trimming: 4 bases; junction bases outside the gene matches: 3. There are 16 residues in the CDR3. Germline V gives CDR1 SGHRS, CDR2 YFSETQ. This rearrangement joins TRBV5-1 to TRBJ1-6; 8 bases line up with TRBD1. Sequencing was performed on peripheral blood, taken 28 days after the second AZD1222 dose. The source of this sequence is an adult who received the AZD1222 COVID-19 vaccine. In DNA form, the CDR3 reads TGCGCCAGCAGCTTGGGGCAGGGGGCGTATAATTCACCCCTCCACTTT. Translating it yields CASSLGQGAYNSPLHF. Together with reference TRBV5-1 and TRBJ1-6, the CDR3 gives the full variable domain: KAGVTQTPRYLIKTRGQQVTLSCSPISGHRSVSWYQQTPGQGLQFLFEYFSETQRNKGNFPGRFSGRQFSNSRSEMNVSTLELGDSALYLCASSLGQGAYNSPLHFGNGTRLTVT.